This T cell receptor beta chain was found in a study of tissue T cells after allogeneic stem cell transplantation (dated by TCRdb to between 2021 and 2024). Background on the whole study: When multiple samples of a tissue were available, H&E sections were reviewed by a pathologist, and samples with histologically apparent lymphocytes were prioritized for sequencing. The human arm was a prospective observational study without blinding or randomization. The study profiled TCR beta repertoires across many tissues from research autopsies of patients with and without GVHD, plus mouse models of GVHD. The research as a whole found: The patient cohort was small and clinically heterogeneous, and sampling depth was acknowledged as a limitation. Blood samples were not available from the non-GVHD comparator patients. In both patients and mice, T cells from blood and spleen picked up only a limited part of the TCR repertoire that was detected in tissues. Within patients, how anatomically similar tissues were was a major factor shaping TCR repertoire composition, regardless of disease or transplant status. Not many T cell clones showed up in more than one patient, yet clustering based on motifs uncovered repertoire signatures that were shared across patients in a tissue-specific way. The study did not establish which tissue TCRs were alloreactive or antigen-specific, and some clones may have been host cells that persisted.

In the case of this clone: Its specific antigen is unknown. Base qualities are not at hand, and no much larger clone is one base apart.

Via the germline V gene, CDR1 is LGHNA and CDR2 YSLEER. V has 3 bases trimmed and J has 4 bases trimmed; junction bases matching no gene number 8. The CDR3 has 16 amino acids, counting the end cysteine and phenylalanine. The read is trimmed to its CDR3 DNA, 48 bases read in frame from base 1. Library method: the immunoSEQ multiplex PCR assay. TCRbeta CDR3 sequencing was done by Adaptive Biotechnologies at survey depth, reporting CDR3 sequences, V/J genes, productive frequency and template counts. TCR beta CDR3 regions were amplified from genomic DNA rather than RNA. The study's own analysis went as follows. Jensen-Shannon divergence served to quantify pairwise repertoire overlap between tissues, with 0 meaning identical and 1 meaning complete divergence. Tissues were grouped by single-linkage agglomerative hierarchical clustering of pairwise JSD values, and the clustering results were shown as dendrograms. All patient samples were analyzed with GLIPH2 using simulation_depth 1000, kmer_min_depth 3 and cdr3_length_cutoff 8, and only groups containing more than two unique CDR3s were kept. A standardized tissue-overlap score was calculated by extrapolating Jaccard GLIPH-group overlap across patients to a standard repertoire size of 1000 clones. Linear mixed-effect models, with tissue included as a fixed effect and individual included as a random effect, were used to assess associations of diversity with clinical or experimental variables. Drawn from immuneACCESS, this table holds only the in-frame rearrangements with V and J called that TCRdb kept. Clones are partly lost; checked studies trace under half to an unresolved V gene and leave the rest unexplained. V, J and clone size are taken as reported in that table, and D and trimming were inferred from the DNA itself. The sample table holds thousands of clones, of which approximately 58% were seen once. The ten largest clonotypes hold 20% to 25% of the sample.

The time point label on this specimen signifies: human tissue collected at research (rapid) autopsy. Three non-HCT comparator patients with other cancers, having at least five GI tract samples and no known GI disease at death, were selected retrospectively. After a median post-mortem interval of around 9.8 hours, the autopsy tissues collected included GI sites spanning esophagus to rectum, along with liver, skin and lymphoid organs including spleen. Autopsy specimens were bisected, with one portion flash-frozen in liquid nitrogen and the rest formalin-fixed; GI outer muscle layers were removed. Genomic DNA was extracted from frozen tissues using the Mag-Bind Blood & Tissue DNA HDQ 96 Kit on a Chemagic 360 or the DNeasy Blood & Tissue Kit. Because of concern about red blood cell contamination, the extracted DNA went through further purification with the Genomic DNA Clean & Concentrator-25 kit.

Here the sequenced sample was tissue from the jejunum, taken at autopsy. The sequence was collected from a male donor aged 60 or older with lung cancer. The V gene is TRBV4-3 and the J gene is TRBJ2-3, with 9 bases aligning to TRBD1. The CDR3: CASSQRPGQGADTQYF. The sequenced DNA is TGCGCCAGCAGCCAGCGGCCGGGACAGGGTGCAGATACGCAGTATTTT.